What follows are 19 T cell receptor beta chains derived from one specimen sequenced in a study of regulatory T cells in long-lasting Graves disease. Time point reported: newly diagnosed GD, antithyroid drugs for less than 3 months. Following extraction of RNA from PBMCs, that RNA was used to make the TCR library. Construction of TCR beta libraries relied on iRepertoire HTBI primers and on Arm-PCR targeting CDR3 regions. A single record per CDR3 protein comes from TCRdb applying MiXCR to the multiplex PCR reads. The table lists some 330,000 distinct CDR3 sequences, over 9.5% of them singletons. These sequences were also reported in another study, on T cells in Graves' hyperthyroidism and ophthalmopathy.

The sequenced sample was peripheral blood mononuclear cells (PBMCs), obtained at new diagnosis, from a patient treated with antithyroid drugs. The origin of the receptors is a woman aged 18-29 years with Graves disease.

Notes on this clonotype: A read error is possible here, since a much larger clone lies one base away. This chain links TRBV5-1 with TRBJ2-7; D uncertain. V dropped 4 bases and J dropped 7 bases, with 24 bases sitting between them. Germline loops: CDR1 SGHRS, CDR2 YFSETQ. The CDR3 contains 16 residues. The CDR3 sequence is CASSVRSTDLDNEQYF. CDR3 bases: TGCGCCAGCAGCGTCCGCTCCACCGATCTAGACAATGAGCAGTACTTC.

V gene TRBV30 combines with J gene TRBJ1-2; 9 positions agree with TRBD1. CDR1 GTSNPN and CDR2 SVGIG come from the germline V gene (reference sequence). The trim removed 2 bases at V and 7 bases at J, leaving 8 bases unmatched. CDR3 length: 14 amino acids. The CDR3 DNA sequence: TGTGCCTGGAGTTCCGGGACAGGGCCTTTTGGCTACACCTTC. Translating gives CAWSSGTGPFGYTF.

This clonotype was seen ten or more times. The chain uses TRBV6-1 and TRBJ1-3; the D gene is possibly TRBD1 (6 bases). The CDR3 runs 16 residues. Germline V gene lookup returns CDR1 MNHNS and CDR2 SASEGT. V was pared by 8 bases and J by 0 bases, with 17 bases between. The CDR3 loop reads CASGRTGPVSGNTIYF. The CDR3 DNA reads TGTGCCAGCGGACGAACAGGGCCGGTCTCTGGAAACACCATATATTTT.

Ten or more counts support this clonotype. This sequence joins TRBV15 and TRBJ1-5; D is unclear. The germline gives CDR1 LNHNV, CDR2 YYDKDF (reference sequence). The V end lost 3 bases, the J end lost 3 bases, and 9 bases lay between the germline ends. This CDR3 contains 14 residues. The CDR3: CATSRTFDNQPQHF. CDR3 bases: TGTGCCACCAGCAGGACGTTCGACAATCAGCCCCAGCATTTT.

This chain connects TRBV6-1 to TRBJ1-6; D gene unclear. Germline values: CDR1 MNHNS, CDR2 SASEGT. There are 16 residues in the CDR3. The ends were cut back, 2 bases at V and 0 bases at J, with 8 bases in the middle. DNA of the CDR3: TGTGCCAGCAGTGAATACCCGTTCTCCTATAATTCACCCCTCCACTTT. Translated, it gives CASSEYPFSYNSPLHF.

This clonotype has at least ten counts. This sequence joins TRBV3-1 and TRBJ1-1; weak D call: TRBD1 (6 bases). The CDR3 runs 15 residues. Trimming cost V 5 bases and J 6 bases, with 19 bases left between them. Germline lookup yields CDR1 LGHDT and CDR2 YNNKEL (reference sequence). In DNA, the CDR3 is TGTGCCAGCAGCAGGGAGGGGGGACCGGGCCCTGAAGCTTTCTTT. Amino acid sequence: CASSREGGPGPEAFF. Full variable domain (missing parts from reference TRBV3-1 and TRBJ1-1): DTAVSQTPKYLVTQMGNDKSIKCEQNLGHDTMYWYKQDSKKFLKIMFSYNNKELIINETVPNRFSPKSPDKAHLNLHINSLELGDSAVYFCASSREGGPGPEAFFGQGTRLTVV.

The gene calls are TRBV6-1 and TRBJ2-1; D gene ambiguous. There are 15 residues in the CDR3. The germline V gene encodes CDR1 MNHNS and CDR2 SASEGT. V lost 0 bases to trimming and J lost 10 bases, with 16 bases between them. CDR3 in DNA: TGTGCCAGCAGTGAAGCGGACCTTCCCCAGGCAGAGCAGTTCTTC. Its translation is CASSEADLPQAEQFF.

This CDR3 is CASSLYKGLAGGGRFF. The CDR3 DNA is TGTGCCAGCAGCTTATACAAGGGACTAGCGGGAGGCGGGCGGTTCTTC. The genes are TRBV5-5 and TRBJ2-1; 15 bases align to TRBD2. The length of the CDR3 is 16 residues. Germline lookup yields CDR1 SGHKS and CDR2 YYEKEE (reference sequence). V was pared by 2 bases and J by 15 bases, with 12 bases of the junction left unmatched.

This clonotype has at least ten counts. V is TRBV12-5 and J is TRBJ1-2; perhaps TRBD1 as D (5 bases). V was pared by 0 bases and J by 3 bases, with 26 bases between. This CDR3 is 20 amino acids long. Germline-derived CDR1 and CDR2 are LGHNT and FRNRAP. CDR3 sequence reads: CASGLVRRGGLGNPDYGYTF. In nucleotides, the CDR3 is TGTGCTAGTGGTTTGGTACGAAGGGGCGGACTCGGCAATCCGGACTATGGCTACACCTTC.

Many counts were recorded for this clonotype. This sequence joins TRBV20-1 and TRBJ2-7, with D unresolved. Germline V lookup: CDR1 DFQATT, CDR2 SNEGSKA (reference sequence). The V end was cut by 2 bases, the J end by 5 bases, with 7 bases between. CDR3 size: 11 residues. CDR3 sequence (DNA): TGCAGTGCTAGATATTTGGACGAGCAGTACGTC. This sequence encodes CSARYLDEQYV.

The gene calls are TRBV6-1 and TRBJ1-4, with TRBD1 matching over 7 bases. The CDR3 spans 14 residues. The V gene end was trimmed by 7 bases and the J gene end by 8 bases; junction bases not matched to a gene: 10. Germline assignment: CDR1 MNHNS and CDR2 SASEGT. In nucleotides, the CDR3 is TGTGCCAGCACCAGAGGACAGGCTGCGGAAAAACTGTTTTTT. This translates into CASTRGQAAEKLFF.

This clonotype was detected a few times. The chain employs TRBV12-3 or TRBV12-4 and TRBJ2-1, with 7 bases lining up with TRBD1. V was pared by 6 bases and J by 3 bases, with 17 bases of the junction left unmatched. This CDR3 has 18 residues. The CDR3, as DNA: TGTGCCAGCAGGAATTTGCGATACGGACAGGTGATCTACAATGAGCAGTTCTTC. Its protein product is CASRNLRYGQVIYNEQFF.

This clonotype has a handful of counts. This chain links TRBV7-8 with TRBJ1-3, with no clear D. Trimming took off 1 base at V and 6 bases at J, with 7 bases between the two ends. Germline V gene lookup returns CDR1 SGHVS and CDR2 FQNEAQ. The CDR3 runs to 13 residues. Here the CDR3 reads CASSLGPKNTIYF. The DNA for the CDR3 is TGTGCCAGCAGCTTAGGACCGAAAAACACCATATATTTT.

This clonotype was recorded at least ten times. This rearrangement joins TRBV12-3 or TRBV12-4 to TRBJ1-2, with D perhaps TRBD1 (5 bases). V was shortened by 5 bases and J by 2 bases, with 9 bases between the two germline ends. The CDR3 totals 13 residues. The chain's CDR3 is CASSGGGNYGYTF. In DNA, the CDR3 is TGTGCCAGCAGTGGGGGAGGGAACTATGGCTACACCTTC.

In this sample, this clonotype turned up many times. The rearrangement joins TRBV5-1 to TRBJ2-1; no firm D call. From germline, CDR1 is SGHRS and CDR2 YFSETQ. The CDR3 runs to 14 residues. The V end was cut by 0 bases, the J end by 4 bases, with 8 bases between. CDR3 sequence: CASSLERQYNEQFF. CDR3 bases: TGCGCCAGCAGCTTGGAAAGGCAGTACAATGAGCAGTTCTTC.

The rearrangement joins TRBV29-1 to TRBJ2-3, with D unclear. This CDR3 region has 11 residues. Germline-derived CDR1 and CDR2 are SQVTM and ANQGSEA. V lost 8 bases and J 5 bases, leaving 11 bases between the germline ends. The CDR3 loop is CSPVVVDTQYF. For the CDR3, the DNA is TGCAGCCCAGTAGTAGTAGATACGCAGTATTTT.

The table lists this clonotype with many counts. The gene calls are TRBV28 and TRBJ1-2; the D gene is possibly TRBD1 (5 bases). This CDR3 comprises 17 residues. V gave up 3 bases and J gave up 3 bases, with 20 bases separating them. CDR1 MDHEN and CDR2 SYDVKM come from the germline V gene. The CDR3, as DNA: TGTGCCAGCAGTTTCCCTGGGATCGACAGTCACTACTATGGCTACACCTTC. This gives the protein CASSFPGIDSHYYGYTF.

This clonotype was seen ten or more times. CDR3 region: CASSPVTANLGYTF. The CDR3 coding sequence is TGTGCCAGCTCGCCCGTAACCGCCAACCTCGGCTACACCTTC. This chain connects TRBV28 to TRBJ1-2; D is unresolved. CDR3 length: 14 amino acids. V was cut by 8 bases and J by 8 bases, with 21 bases left in between. Germline-derived CDR1 and CDR2 are MDHEN and SYDVKM.

This clonotype was seen once. The junction departs from germline at one end; a sequencing error may be responsible. The V call is TRBV3-1, the J call TRBJ2-7; a weak D match, TRBD1 (5 bases). CDR3 size: 12 residues. The germline V gene has CDR1 LGHDT and CDR2 YNNKEL (reference sequence). CDR3 protein: CASGQIGDEQYF. The CDR3 nucleotides are TGTGCCAGCGGCCAGATAGGGGACGAGCAGTACTTC.